This T cell receptor (beta chain) was recorded in a study of low-dose radiotherapy and immunotherapy resistance in tumors. Study at large: 1 Gy per fraction was delivered to Cohort 2 every two weeks, for 13 Gy total over 26 weeks.

Covering alpha and beta chains, TRAV- and TRBV-specific primers were used for the first-strand cDNA. It was with a constant-region primer and a V-primer adapter that TCRs were amplified over approximately 18 PCR cycles. MiXCR was run by TCRdb on the reads, yielding one entry per CDR3 protein. The profile shows 55,000 to 65,000 distinct CDR3 sequences, approximately 25% of them singletons. Trimming removed 7 bases from V and 7 bases from J, with 20 bases in between. This CDR3 is built from 14 residues. In its sample, this clonotype was seen once. A far larger clone is only one base removed, so a read error is likely. The time point is: before trial treatment.

This rearrangement joins TRBV12-3 or TRBV12-4 to TRBJ2-7; D is possibly TRBD1 (6 bases). This receptor was obtained from a male donor with rectosigmoid adenocarcinoma. The material was PBMCs, obtained before treatment. CDR3 loop: CASNSLAGDNEQYF. The CDR3 region has the DNA TGTGCCAGCAACTCCTTGGCAGGGGACAATGAGCAGTACTTC.